Below, 29 T cell receptor beta chains from the same sample are listed, as sequenced in a study of CD8 T cells in ankylosing spondylitis. General study findings and limits: For ankylosing spondylitis blood, a TCR beta motif of 7 to 9 highly homologous variants appeared characteristic.

No antigens are known for them. TCRdb called the 5' RACE reads again in MiXCR, with one record for every CDR3 protein. In the table there are more than 400,000 distinct CDR3 sequences, about 5% of which are singletons. Sequences were obtained from blood, either unsorted or a sorted T cell fraction (not recorded which). All receptors derive from a male donor with ankylosing spondylitis.

Many counts were recorded for this clonotype. The gene calls are TRBV6-2 or TRBV6-3 and TRBJ1-5; 9 nucleotides align to TRBD1. The CDR3 has 14 amino acids. Looked up from germline, CDR1 is MNHEY and CDR2 is SVGEGT. The V and J ends lost 6 bases and 7 bases, in that order; junction bases with no gene match: 7. CDR3 amino acids: CASSWTGVKQPQHF. The CDR3 DNA reads as TGTGCCAGCAGCTGGACAGGGGTGAAACAGCCCCAGCATTTT.

The sample holds many counts of this clonotype. The chain carries TRBV28 and TRBJ2-7, with D perhaps given as TRBD1 or TRBD2 (6 bases each). The CDR3 covers 15 residues. Trimming removed 6 bases from V and 0 bases from J, with 15 bases in between. Germline CDR1 MDHEN, CDR2 SYDVKM. The DNA of the CDR3 is TGTGCCAGCAGGTTGGGGGGCTCCAGCTCCTACGAGCAGTACTTC. Its translation: CASRLGGSSSYEQYF.

The chain links TRBV4-1 to TRBJ2-7; unclear D gene. Per germline, CDR1 MGHRA and CDR2 YSYEKL. The CDR3 is 15 amino acids. V lost 4 bases to trimming and J lost 3 bases, with 16 bases between them. The CDR3 protein is CASSPTWTPGYEQYF. CDR3 nucleotides: TGCGCCAGCAGCCCCACGTGGACCCCTGGCTACGAGCAGTACTTC.

The CDR3 here is CSVRGLRSDPSFHEQYF. The CDR3 DNA follows: TGCAGCGTCAGGGGCCTACGGTCGGACCCTTCCTTCCACGAGCAGTACTTC. The rearrangement joins TRBV20-1 to TRBJ2-7, with D perhaps matching TRBD1 (6 bases). The CDR3 sequence is 17 residues long. Germline CDR1 is DFQATT and CDR2 is SNEGSKA (reference sequence).

This clonotype was counted a few times. The V and J genes are TRBV7-9 and TRBJ2-3; D not certain. Looked up from germline, CDR1 is SEHNR and CDR2 is FQNEAQ (reference sequence). CDR3 length: 15 residues. The V gene lost 6 bases and the J gene lost 3 bases, with 16 bases spanning the gap. In nucleotides, the CDR3 is TGTGCCAGCAGTCCAACTGGCGTCAGGACAGATACGCAGTATTTT. Amino acid sequence: CASSPTGVRTDTQYF.

Many counts were recorded for this clonotype. The rearrangement links TRBV28 to TRBJ2-3, with D possibly matching TRBD2 (6 bases). Germline-derived CDR1 and CDR2 are MDHEN and SYDVKM. V lost 6 bases, J lost 4 bases, and 14 bases lay in between. The CDR3 runs 14 residues. The DNA of the CDR3 is TGTGCCAGCAGGGCCACCGGGAGCCCAGATACGCAGTATTTT. Protein: CASRATGSPDTQYF.

In this sample, this clonotype turned up many times. This chain joins TRBV24-1 and TRBJ2-3, with a weak D call TRBD2 (6 bases). Trimming removed 4 bases at V and 7 bases at J, with 14 bases between. The CDR3 length is 14 residues. From germline, CDR1 is KGHDR and CDR2 SFDVKD. CDR3 DNA: TGTGCCACCAGTGACTTAGCGGAGGCGAATACGCAGTATTTT. Its translation is CATSDLAEANTQYF.

This clonotype was seen repeatedly, ten times or more. V and J are TRBV7-8 and TRBJ2-7; no definite D call. The CDR3 sequence is 18 residues long. In germline, CDR1 is SGHVS, CDR2 FQNEAQ. Deletions cut 4 bases from V and 0 bases from J, with 22 bases between. The CDR3 loop reads CASSYKRQETWSSYEQYF. The DNA for the CDR3 is TGTGCCAGCAGCTACAAACGCCAAGAAACATGGAGCTCCTACGAGCAGTACTTC.

V usage is TRBV6-5 and J usage is TRBJ2-2; D may be TRBD1 (6 bases). The V end was cut by 4 bases, the J end by 6 bases, with 15 bases between. The CDR3 loop spans 15 amino acids. Germline loops: CDR1 MNHEY, CDR2 SVGAGI. The CDR3: CASSLWDKYAGELFF. The CDR3 region has the DNA TGTGCCAGCAGTTTATGGGACAAATACGCCGGGGAGCTGTTTTTT.

This clonotype occurred many times. The J gene is TRBJ2-3, the V gene TRBV29-1; TRBD2 aligns across 8 bases. This CDR3 comprises 15 residues. V gave up 1 base and J gave up 0 bases; unmatched junction bases: 3. Germline V CDR1 and CDR2: SQVTM, ANQGSEA. This CDR3 reads CSVEGSGASTDTQYF. The DNA of the CDR3 is TGCAGCGTTGAAGGTAGCGGGGCTAGCACAGATACGCAGTATTTT.

This clonotype occurred many times. The CDR3 nucleotides are TGTGCCAGCAGTCCCACGGACCGGGACTATGGCTACACCTTC. Its protein product is CASSPTDRDYGYTF. J is TRBJ1-2 and V is TRBV6-1, with D uncertain. This CDR3 is built from 14 residues. CDR1 MNHNS and CDR2 SASEGT come from the germline V gene. V lost 5 bases and J lost 3, with 13 bases in between.

At least ten counts were recorded for this clonotype. V and J are TRBV5-6 and TRBJ2-5, with D possibly being TRBD1 (6 bases). Trimming cost V 2 bases and J 1 base, with 9 bases left between them. Germline assignment: CDR1 SGHDT and CDR2 YYEEEE. CDR3 length: 14 amino acids. The CDR3 DNA sequence: TGTGCCAGCAGCTTAACAGGGACCCAAGAGACCCAGTACTTC. The encoded protein is CASSLTGTQETQYF. Filled out from reference TRBV5-6 and TRBJ2-5, the complete variable domain reads DAGVTQSPTHLIKTRGQQVTLRCSPKSGHDTVSWYQQALGQGPQFIFQYYEEEERQRGNFPDRFSGHQFPNYSSELNVNALLLGDSALYLCASSLTGTQETQYFGPGTRLLVL.

V and J are TRBV28 and TRBJ1-1; D is possibly TRBD1 (5 bases). In germline, CDR1 is MDHEN, CDR2 SYDVKM. V was cut by 4 bases and J by 4 bases, with 13 bases left in between. The CDR3 has 14 residues. The CDR3 spells CASSSFREGTEAFF. CDR3 in DNA: TGTGCCAGCAGTTCCTTCAGGGAGGGCACTGAAGCTTTCTTT.

This clonotype was found many times. The V gene is TRBV20-1, the J gene TRBJ2-3; D not resolved. Deletions cut 4 bases from V and 8 bases from J, with 16 bases between. Germline-derived CDR1 and CDR2 are DFQATT and SNEGSKA (reference sequence). The CDR3 sequence is 13 residues long. CDR3 nucleotides: TGCAGTGCTACGACCGCCGGGCTACCTACGCAGTATTTT. This codes for CSATTAGLPTQYF.

This clonotype was counted many times. J is TRBJ1-1 and V is TRBV5-1, with TRBD1 matching over 7 bases. Germline V CDR1 and CDR2: SGHRS, YFSETQ. The CDR3 extends over 16 amino acids. The ends lost 2 bases at V and 0 bases at J; junction bases unmatched: 7. The CDR3 here is CASSFSQTGVNTEAFF. For the CDR3, the DNA is TGCGCCAGCAGCTTCTCTCAAACAGGGGTGAACACTGAAGCTTTCTTT.

This clonotype was seen ten or more times. This chain joins TRBV5-1 and TRBJ1-1; possibly TRBD1 for D (6 bases). Trimming cost V 5 bases and J 1 base, with 9 bases left between them. This CDR3 contains 13 residues. CDR1 and CDR2 (germline): SGHRS, YFSETQ. The CDR3 DNA reads as TGCGCCAGCAGAGGGACACAGAACACTGAAGCTTTCTTT. Translation: CASRGTQNTEAFF.

This clonotype was seen ten or more times. V gene TRBV7-9 combines with J gene TRBJ2-7; D not resolved. V lost 4 bases and J lost 3, with 7 bases in between. The CDR3 is 12 amino acids. Germline lookup yields CDR1 SEHNR and CDR2 FQNEAQ (reference sequence). Written as DNA, the CDR3 is TGTGCCAGCAGCTCCCATAACTACGAGCAGTACTTC. This codes for CASSSHNYEQYF.

This clonotype was detected only a few times. The chain has TRBV11-3 and TRBJ1-5; maybe TRBD1 (5 bases). The CDR3 has 16 residues. The V gene lost 5 bases and the J gene lost 2 bases, with 16 bases spanning the gap. Germline V gives CDR1 SGHNT, CDR2 YENEEA. CDR3 amino acids: CASSPGTLKGNQPQHF. The CDR3 DNA sequence: TGTGCCAGCAGCCCGGGGACCCTAAAAGGCAATCAGCCCCAGCATTTT.

This clonotype was found many times. V gene TRBV20-1 combines with J gene TRBJ1-1, with D uncertain. Germline CDR1 reads DFQATT; CDR2 reads SNEGSKA (reference sequence). This CDR3 has 11 amino acids. Trimming removed 5 bases from V and 1 base from J, with 5 bases in between. The CDR3: CSAEKNTEAFF. The CDR3 DNA follows: TGCAGTGCTGAGAAGAACACTGAAGCTTTCTTT.

This clonotype was recorded a few times. The chain is built from TRBV3-1 and TRBJ1-1; 7 bases map to TRBD1. Germline CDR1 and CDR2: LGHDT and YNNKEL (reference sequence). CDR3 size: 17 residues. With V trimmed by 4 bases and J by 3 bases, 14 bases remained unmatched. The CDR3 is CASSPPRPGGRDTEAFF. The CDR3, as DNA: TGTGCCAGCAGCCCCCCTCGGCCAGGGGGGCGGGACACTGAAGCTTTCTTT.

Comment on this clonotype: Germline and junction disagree at one end, which may indicate a read error. The rearrangement uses TRBV4-2 and TRBJ2-2; D may be TRBD1 or TRBD2 (5 bases each). The germline gives CDR1 LGHNA, CDR2 YNFKEQ. The CDR3 consists of 17 residues. The CDR3 nucleotides are TGTGCCAGGAGCCTCGGTCTCCGGGGCTCCAACACCGGGGAGCTGTTTTTT. This sequence encodes CARSLGLRGSNTGELFF.

This clonotype was found many times. The genes are TRBV28 and TRBJ1-1, with D maybe TRBD1 (5 bases). The germline V and J ends were trimmed by 4 bases and 6 bases, with 15 bases remaining between them. The germline V gene has CDR1 MDHEN and CDR2 SYDVKM. This CDR3 is 14 amino acids long. The CDR3 sequence: CASSSFQGRAEAFF. The CDR3 DNA is TGTGCCAGCAGTTCCTTCCAGGGTAGGGCTGAAGCTTTCTTT. Together with reference TRBV28 and TRBJ1-1, the CDR3 gives the full variable domain: DVKVTQSSRYLVKRTGEKVFLECVQDMDHENMFWYRQDPGLGLRLIYFSYDVKMKEKGDIPEGYSVSREKKERFSLILESASTNQTSMYLCASSSFQGRAEAFFGQGTRLTVV.

This clonotype was found many times. The V gene is TRBV7-9, the J gene TRBJ2-7; D gene unclear. This CDR3 has 15 residues. Germline V CDR1 and CDR2: SEHNR, FQNEAQ (reference sequence). The V gene lost 5 bases and the J gene lost 0 bases, with 14 bases spanning the gap. CDR3 loop: CASSPMGTSSYEQYF. The CDR3, as DNA: TGTGCCAGCAGCCCCATGGGCACGAGCTCCTACGAGCAGTACTTC.

In this sample, this clonotype turned up many times. This sequence joins TRBV7-3 and TRBJ2-7, with D possibly TRBD2 on 7 matching bases. This CDR3 region has 15 residues. Deletions cut 0 bases from V and 5 bases from J, with 14 bases between. Germline loops: CDR1 SGHTA, CDR2 FQGTGA. This CDR3 is CASSLTGGGPNEQYF. CDR3 nucleotides: TGTGCCAGCAGCTTAACGGGCGGGGGCCCCAACGAGCAGTACTTC.

Many counts were recorded for this clonotype. This chain uses TRBV6-2 or TRBV6-3 with TRBJ2-1, with 10 bases lining up with TRBD2. Trimming removed 0 bases from V and 6 bases from J; junction bases left unmatched: 17. The CDR3 is 20 amino acids. In germline, CDR1 is MNHEY, CDR2 SVGEGT. CDR3 sequence (DNA): TGTGCCAGCAGTTACTCGTGGGGGAGCGGGAGGGCCAAAGTCGGCAATGAGCAGTTCTTC. This sequence encodes CASSYSWGSGRAKVGNEQFF.

Worth noting for this clonotype: Just one base apart from a much larger clone, this may be a read error. This chain uses TRBV20-1 with TRBJ1-1, with TRBD1 as a possible D gene (5 bases). Germline V gives CDR1 DFQATT, CDR2 SNEGSKA (reference sequence). This CDR3 has 15 amino acids. The CDR3 bases are TGCAGTACTAGATGGGGGGGGGTTATGAACACTGAAGCTTTCTTT. Translation gives CSTRWGGVMNTEAFF.

This clonotype was picked up many times. This rearrangement joins TRBV15 to TRBJ2-3; 11 positions match TRBD2. The CDR3 extends over 16 amino acids. The germline CDR1 and CDR2 sequences are LNHNV and YYDKDF (reference sequence). With V trimmed by 4 bases and J by 0 bases, 3 bases remained unmatched. CDR3 DNA: TGTGCCACCAGCAAGGTAGCGGGAGGGAGCACAGATACGCAGTATTTT. This gives the protein CATSKVAGGSTDTQYF.

This clonotype appeared many times. The chain is built from TRBV20-1 and TRBJ2-3; 8 bases are shared with TRBD1. There are 17 residues in the CDR3. Germline V gives CDR1 DFQATT, CDR2 SNEGSKA (reference sequence). Trimming took 1 base from V and 8 from J; bases not matched to a gene: 17. In DNA, the CDR3 is TGCAGTGCTAGAGCTTCATCAGGGGGCGAAGTCATGGGTACGCAGTATTTT. As protein: CSARASSGGEVMGTQYF.

This clonotype has at least ten counts. The CDR3 nucleotides read TGTGCCAGCTCACGTTGGGCACCTGAAGCTTTCTTT. Its translation: CASSRWAPEAFF. The rearrangement joins TRBV18 to TRBJ1-1; no firm D call. In germline, CDR1 is KGHSH, CDR2 LQKENI. Trimming pared 4 bases from V and 6 bases from J, leaving 9 bases between. The CDR3 extends over 12 amino acids.